One and the same sample provided the 20 T cell receptor beta chains below, sequenced in a study of Ad26.COV2.S vaccination and SARS-CoV-2 variants. The treatment here: roughly 18 received Ad26.COV2.S at low or high dose, single or two shots; about 5 received placebo; per-sample allocation not given. The study sampled participants on day 63 after the first vaccine or placebo injection. The repertoire was sequenced with immunoSEQ multiplex PCR; TCRdb's copy has only in-frame clones and lacks some. Here the sample spans about 350,000 clones, 80% to 90% being singletons. The material sequenced was peripheral blood, taken in a trial of Ad26.COV2.S vaccine versus placebo. These receptors were taken from a person between 18 and 60 years old who received the Ad26.COV2.S COVID-19 vaccine or a placebo.

This chain links TRBV19 with TRBJ2-4, with D maybe TRBD2 (6 bases). The CDR3 runs 17 residues. Deletions cut 5 bases from V and 2 bases from J, with 19 bases between. CDR1 is LNHDA and CDR2 is SQIVND in the germline V gene (reference sequence). The CDR3 coding sequence is TGTGCCAGTAGTGTCATTGGAGGGACTTTGTCCAAAAACATTCAGTACTTC. Translated, it gives CASSVIGGTLSKNIQYF.

The V and J genes are TRBV12-3 or TRBV12-4 and TRBJ1-5; D call uncertain. V was trimmed by 5 bases and J by 5 bases, leaving 7 bases between them. CDR3 length: 12 amino acids. The CDR3 protein is CASSPGYQPQHF. The CDR3 DNA reads as TGTGCCAGCAGTCCAGGTTATCAGCCCCAGCATTTT.

J is TRBJ1-2 and V is TRBV10-3; 12 nucleotides match TRBD1. Per germline, CDR1 ENHRY and CDR2 SYGVKD. The CDR3 covers 17 residues. V was clipped by 2 bases and J by 8 bases; unmatched bases: 12. Here the CDR3 reads CAISEGELGQGARGYTF. CDR3 sequence (DNA): TGTGCCATCAGTGAGGGGGAGCTGGGACAGGGGGCGCGGGGCTACACCTTC.

This clone came up once. The rearrangement links TRBV6-2 or TRBV6-3 to TRBJ2-1, with D hard to call. Germline loops: CDR1 MNHEY, CDR2 SVGEGT. Trimming stripped 5 bases from V and 9 bases from J, with 8 bases between. The CDR3 covers 11 residues. The CDR3 bases are TGTGCCAGCAGTCAGCCGGGTGAGCAGTTCTTC. It encodes CASSQPGEQFF.

This rearrangement joins TRBV6-5 to TRBJ1-2, with 10 bases lining up with TRBD1. This CDR3 is built from 15 residues. V shed 6 bases, J shed 2 bases, and the junction held 6 bases outside the gene matches. Germline V gene sequence: CDR1 MNHEY, CDR2 SVGAGI. CDR3 nucleotide sequence: TGTGCCAGCAGAACCAGGGACAGGGGCAACTATGGCTACACCTTC. Its protein is CASRTRDRGNYGYTF.

V is TRBV5-1 and J is TRBJ2-5, with 9 bases identical to TRBD2. The CDR3 is 14 amino acids. Trimming removed 5 bases from V and 5 bases from J; junction bases left unmatched: 7. Germline V gene lookup returns CDR1 SGHRS and CDR2 YFSETQ. The CDR3 sequence is CASRSGLATETQYF. Written as DNA, the CDR3 is TGCGCCAGCAGATCCGGACTAGCGACGGAGACCCAGTACTTC. The full variable domain, its missing parts supplied by reference TRBV5-1 and TRBJ2-5, is KAGVTQTPRYLIKTRGQQVTLSCSPISGHRSVSWYQQTPGQGLQFLFEYFSETQRNKGNFPGRFSGRQFSNSRSEMNVSTLELGDSALYLCASRSGLATETQYFGPGTRLLVL.

This chain links TRBV3-1 (or the pseudogene TRBV3-2) with TRBJ2-1, with D perhaps TRBD2 (6 bases). The CDR3 has 15 amino acids. The V and J ends lost 5 bases and 3 bases respectively, with 14 bases between them. Germline V CDR1 and CDR2: LGHDT, YNNKEL (reference sequence). The CDR3 DNA sequence: TGTGCCAGCAGCAGTGGGACTGGGAACTACAATGAGCAGTTCTTC. It translates to CASSSGTGNYNEQFF.

This clone was recorded a few times. The genes are TRBV2 and TRBJ2-3; no reliable D call. Germline V lookup: CDR1 SNHLY, CDR2 FYNNEI. The CDR3 is 12 residues long. The germline V and J ends were trimmed by 4 bases and 4 bases, with 6 bases remaining between them. CDR3 amino acids: CASSGLSDTQYF. The CDR3 DNA is TGTGCCAGCAGTGGACTGTCAGATACGCAGTATTTT.

This chain links TRBV28 with TRBJ2-5; 10 bases fit TRBD2. V lost 6 bases to trimming and J lost 4 bases; unmatched junction nucleotides: 5. The CDR3 contains 14 residues. CDR1 and CDR2 from the germline V gene are MDHEN and SYDVKM. CDR3 DNA: TGTGCCAGCAGCTCTAGCGGGAGTCGAGAGACCCAGTACTTC. This translates into CASSSSGSRETQYF. Full variable domain (missing parts from reference TRBV28 and TRBJ2-5): DVKVTQSSRYLVKRTGEKVFLECVQDMDHENMFWYRQDPGLGLRLIYFSYDVKMKEKGDIPEGYSVSREKKERFSLILESASTNQTSMYLCASSSSGSRETQYFGPGTRLLVL.

This chain links TRBV4-1 with TRBJ2-7, with TRBD1 matching 9 bases. The germline CDR1 and CDR2 sequences are MGHRA and YSYEKL. V was clipped by 6 bases and J by 5 bases; unmatched bases: 2. The CDR3 sequence is 12 residues long. The CDR3 protein is CASSRTGDEQYF. The DNA for the CDR3 is TGCGCCAGCAGTAGGACAGGGGACGAGCAGTACTTC.

This sequence joins TRBV4-2 and TRBJ2-3; 12 bases agree with TRBD2. Per the germline V gene, CDR1 is LGHNA and CDR2 is YNFKEQ. V gave up 3 bases and J gave up 4 bases; unmatched junction bases: 14. CDR3 length: 19 residues. The CDR3: CASSHDIGASGGAADTQYF. CDR3 nucleotides: TGTGCCAGCAGCCACGACATTGGTGCTAGCGGGGGGGCCGCAGATACGCAGTATTTT.

The CDR3 spells CASSLEGNNQPQHF. Written as DNA, the CDR3 is TGTGCCAGCAGCTTGGAGGGTAACAATCAGCCCCAGCATTTT. The rearrangement uses TRBV7-2 and TRBJ1-5; D uncertain. Germline assignment: CDR1 SGHTA and CDR2 FQGNSA. This CDR3 contains 14 residues. V was shortened by 3 bases and J by 3 bases, with 9 bases between the two germline ends.

The chain combines TRBV5-6 with TRBJ1-6; D possibly corresponds to TRBD1 (5 bases). V was cut by 7 bases and J by 7 bases, with 18 bases left in between. Germline CDR1 and CDR2: SGHDT and YYEEEE. The CDR3 is 15 amino acids. The CDR3 coding sequence is TGTGCCAGCGGGGGGGACGAGGGGCCGAATTCACCCCTCCACTTT. This translates into CASGGDEGPNSPLHF. Full variable domain (rest looked up from reference TRBV5-6 and TRBJ1-6): DAGVTQSPTHLIKTRGQQVTLRCSPKSGHDTVSWYQQALGQGPQFIFQYYEEEERQRGNFPDRFSGHQFPNYSSELNVNALLLGDSALYLCASGGDEGPNSPLHFGNGTRLTVT.

J is TRBJ2-2 and V is TRBV29-1, with 14 bases matching TRBD2. The V gene's germline CDR1 is SQVTM and CDR2 ANQGSEA. CDR3 length: 17 amino acids. Unmatched junction bases numbered 9, after V lost 6 bases and J lost 3 bases. CDR3 coding DNA: TGCAGCGTCCTCGGGACTAGCGGGAGTGGGGACACCGGGGAGCTGTTTTTT. Protein: CSVLGTSGSGDTGELFF.

The chain is built from TRBV6-6 and TRBJ2-2, with 8 bases matching TRBD1. Losses at the gene ends were 8 bases for V and 5 bases for J; bases not matched to a gene: 4. This CDR3 comprises 13 residues. The V gene's germline CDR1 is MNHNY and CDR2 SVGAGI (reference sequence). CDR3 amino acids: CASSGGKTGELFF. The CDR3 DNA reads as TGTGCCAGCTCAGGGGGCAAGACCGGGGAGCTGTTTTTT.

This clone showed up just a few times. This rearrangement joins TRBV19 to TRBJ1-5; 9 bases match TRBD1. Germline trimming cut 5 bases from V and 8 bases from J; bases unmatched to any gene: 7. This CDR3 has 14 amino acids. Germline V gene sequence: CDR1 LNHDA, CDR2 SQIVND (reference sequence). The CDR3, as DNA: TGTGCCAGTAGTTCATCGGGACAGGGCGAGCCCCAGCATTTT. Its translation is CASSSSGQGEPQHF.

The chain is built from TRBV30 and TRBJ2-7; 7 bases are a match to TRBD1. V lost 3 bases and J lost 1; bases outside the gene matches: 6. This CDR3 has 14 residues. From germline, CDR1 is GTSNPN and CDR2 SVGIG (reference sequence). The CDR3: CAWRLQGWSYEQYF. The CDR3 DNA reads as TGTGCCTGGAGGTTACAGGGGTGGTCCTACGAGCAGTACTTC.

The V gene is TRBV5-1, the J gene TRBJ2-1, with a weak D call TRBD2 (7 bases). Trimming removed 4 bases from V and 7 bases from J, with 21 bases in between. CDR1 is SGHRS and CDR2 is YFSETQ in the germline V gene. The CDR3 is 16 residues long. The DNA of the CDR3 is TGCGCCAGCAGCCCGGCTCCCGAGGGGGGGAGGAATGAGCAGTTCTTC. Residues: CASSPAPEGGRNEQFF. The variable domain in full, completed from reference TRBV5-1 and TRBJ2-1, reads KAGVTQTPRYLIKTRGQQVTLSCSPISGHRSVSWYQQTPGQGLQFLFEYFSETQRNKGNFPGRFSGRQFSNSRSEMNVSTLELGDSALYLCASSPAPEGGRNEQFFGPGTRLTVL.

V and J are TRBV9 and TRBJ2-6, with a weak D call TRBD1 (5 bases). Trimming pared 4 bases from V and 4 bases from J, leaving 9 bases between. This CDR3 is 14 amino acids long. CDR1 is SGDLS and CDR2 is YYNGEE in the germline V gene. DNA for the CDR3: TGTGCCAGCAGCACCTGGACAGGGGCCAACGTCCTGACTTTC. It codes for CASSTWTGANVLTF.

J is TRBJ2-3 and V is TRBV28; D remains unclear. V was trimmed by 3 bases and J by 5 bases, leaving 6 bases between them. The CDR3 consists of 12 residues. The germline V gene has CDR1 MDHEN and CDR2 SYDVKM. In nucleotides, the CDR3 is TGTGCCAGCAGTTTCGTCGGAGATACGCAGTATTTT. This gives the protein CASSFVGDTQYF.